The rows below give T cell receptor beta chains drawn from one sample of a study of blood T cell repertoires in COVID-19. TCRdb's table, derived via immunoSEQ multiplex PCR, lists solely in-frame clones and lacks some. Here the sample spans some 180,000 clones, roughly 80% being singletons. Input material: peripheral blood. The source of these receptors is a man in his sixties with acute or convalescent COVID-19. Both conserved end residues are trimmed from each CDR3. Clone sizes are given selectively: once, few, many, or a class where the clone is expanded.

clone_size v_call cdr3_aa
- TRBV14 ASSQIDRALH
- TRBV19 ASSMRSWPQH
- TRBV3-1/TRBV3-2 ASSIPGLAGVYTQY
- TRBV11-3 ASSKSPDTYEQY
- TRBV5-4 ASSLEGLPPYNEQF
- TRBV24-1 ATSGTASNQPQH
- TRBV27 ASSTRQGADTQY
- TRBV19 ASSINRGENTEAF
- TRBV6-5 ASSYASTANTEAF
- TRBV10-3 ATGGTSGVGDTQY
- TRBV21-1 ASSKAGSGRCSYNEQF
few TRBV4-2 ASSQVGRGGGSNTEAF
- TRBV11-3 ASSLGGLSRNEQF
- TRBV30 AWQTSEGDTQY
once TRBV6-6 ASSRTEGNTIY
- TRBV12-2 ASRLAGQALPTDTQY
- TRBV10-2 ASSPLAYNEQF
- TRBV12-3/TRBV12-4 ASSSSSTDTQY
- TRBV6-2/TRBV6-3 ASSWTVLSYEQY
- TRBV9 ASSSSSGENTEAF
once TRBV7-3 ASSQRLAGTDTQY
- TRBV7-2 ASSPQGGRNTEAF
- TRBV27 ASSSSGLRLSTDTQY
once TRBV27 ASSPGTGAGGQPQH
- TRBV5-6 ASSTRDRVSQPQH
- TRBV11-2 ASSLYGRGPQLSQY
- TRBV5-4 ASSLVGTKGNTIY
- TRBV19 ASSIRGAGRNQPQH
- TRBV6-2/TRBV6-3 ASSTRSGRSSYEQY
- TRBV7-3 ASSPGTGGSPLH
- TRBV7-2 ASSFSARLNSPLH
- TRBV6-2/TRBV6-3 ASSYATYRGPGNTIY
- TRBV30 AWSEGGGQPQH
- TRBV2 ASSEAGIVNYGYT
- TRBV6-6 ASSYQGANTQY
few TRBV2 ASSRGPWTEAF
- TRBV4-1 ASSPGTYGELF
- TRBV6-5 ASSRDSYGYT
- TRBV7-2 ASTTNLGGSPLH
- TRBV9 ASSVIDRGPTDTQY